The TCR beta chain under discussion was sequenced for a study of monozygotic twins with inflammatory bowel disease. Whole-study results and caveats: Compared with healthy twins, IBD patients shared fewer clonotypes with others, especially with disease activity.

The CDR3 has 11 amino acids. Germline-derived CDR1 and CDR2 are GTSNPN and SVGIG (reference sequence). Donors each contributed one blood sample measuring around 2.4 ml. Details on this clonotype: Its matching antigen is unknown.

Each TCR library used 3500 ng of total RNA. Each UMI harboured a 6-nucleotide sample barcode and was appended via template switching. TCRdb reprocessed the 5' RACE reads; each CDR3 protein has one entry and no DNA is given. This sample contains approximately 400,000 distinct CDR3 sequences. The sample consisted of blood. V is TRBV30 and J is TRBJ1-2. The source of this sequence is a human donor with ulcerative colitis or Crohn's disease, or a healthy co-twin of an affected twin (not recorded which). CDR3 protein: CAWDIDGGYTF.